These 6 T cell receptor beta chains were all obtained from the same sample, sequenced in a study of radiation and T cells in renal cell carcinoma. This table comes from immunoSEQ multiplex PCR, and its TCRdb copy is limited to in-frame clones, with some not included. Among 150,000 or so clones listed, over 80% were seen once. Regarding time point: baseline pretreatment blood. Treatment: 15 Gy SBRT to primary tumor, nephrectomy 4 weeks later. This specimen consisted of blood, obtained from a patient whose treatment included radiotherapy and nephrectomy. These receptors were obtained from a woman aged 50 to 60 with renal cell carcinoma.

CDR3 nucleotides: TGTGCCAGCAGCCCGGGACGGCGGAACACTGAAGCTTTCTTT. Its translation is CASSPGRRNTEAFF. The rearrangement uses TRBV9 and TRBJ1-1; possibly TRBD1 for D (5 bases). CDR3 length: 14 residues. Deletions cut 4 bases from V and 1 base from J, with 11 bases between. CDR1 and CDR2 from the germline V gene are SGDLS and YYNGEE.

The chain combines TRBV6-1 with TRBJ1-1; TRBD1 aligns across 8 bases. The CDR3 contains 12 residues. Unmatched junction bases numbered 1, after V lost 6 bases and J lost 4 bases. The V gene's germline CDR1 is MNHNS and CDR2 SASEGT. The CDR3 DNA reads as TGTGCCAGCAGGGACAGGGCCACTGAAGCTTTCTTT. It specifies CASRDRATEAFF.

This rearrangement joins TRBV19 to TRBJ2-2; D not resolved. V was cut by 1 base and J by 1 base, with 4 bases left in between. The germline CDR1 and CDR2 sequences are LNHDA and SQIVND (reference sequence). The CDR3 extends over 14 amino acids. The CDR3 DNA follows: TGTGCCAGTAGTATAGTGAGGAACACCGGGGAGCTGTTTTTT. As protein: CASSIVRNTGELFF.

The table lists this clone with a few counts. The gene calls are TRBV5-1 and TRBJ1-6; TRBD1 matches 7 bases. The CDR3 extends over 16 amino acids. The trim removed 4 bases at V and 9 bases at J, leaving 13 bases unmatched. The germline V gene has CDR1 SGHRS and CDR2 YFSETQ. CDR3 residues: CASSPTSDRTLSPLHF. In DNA, the CDR3 is TGCGCCAGCAGCCCCACATCGGACAGGACGCTTTCACCCCTCCACTTT.

The V and J genes are TRBV4-2 and TRBJ2-7, with TRBD2 matching over 8 bases. The germline CDR1 and CDR2 sequences are LGHNA and YNFKEQ. This CDR3 spans 18 amino acids. V shed 0 bases, J shed 3 bases, and the junction held 13 bases outside the gene matches. The CDR3 DNA follows: TGTGCCAGCAGCCAAGACGGGGGGGATAGCGGGATAGACTACGAGCAGTACTTC. Translation gives CASSQDGGDSGIDYEQYF.

V is TRBV9 and J is TRBJ1-4; D is ambiguous. This CDR3 has 14 amino acids. Trimming pared 1 base from V and 0 bases from J, leaving 4 bases between. Germline CDR1 and CDR2: SGDLS and YYNGEE. Here the CDR3 reads CASSVTATNEKLFF. In DNA, the CDR3 is TGTGCCAGCAGCGTAACCGCAACTAATGAAAAACTGTTTTTT.